The 24 T cell receptor beta chains below all came from one sample that was sequenced in a study of shared clonotypes between healthy human individuals. Profiling relied on immunoSEQ multiplex PCR, and the TCRdb table lists in-frame clones only, not all of them. Of roughly 410,000 clones in the sample, 96% were seen once. The source material was memory CD8+ T cells sorted from blood. Subset given: CD45RO+ cells pooled with CCR7-negative TemRA cells. The receptors here all came from a young man in good health.

The chain carries TRBV7-8 and TRBJ2-7, with TRBD1 identical over 8 bases. The junction had 9 bases not matched to a gene; V was cut back by 5 bases and J by 3 bases. The germline V gene has CDR1 SGHVS and CDR2 FQNEAQ. The CDR3 sequence is 15 residues long. CDR3 loop: CASSLGDRIRYEQYF. The CDR3 coding sequence is TGTGCCAGCAGCCTGGGGGACAGGATCCGCTACGAGCAGTACTTC.

The chain links TRBV9 to TRBJ1-3; 10 positions agree with TRBD1. V lost 7 bases to trimming and J lost 4 bases; unmatched junction nucleotides: 5. CDR1 is SGDLS and CDR2 is YYNGEE in the germline V gene. This CDR3 is 14 amino acids long. CDR3 in amino acids: CASSPGQGGNTIYF. The CDR3 DNA reads TGTGCCAGCTCCCCGGGACAGGGGGGAAACACCATATATTTT.

This chain links TRBV19 with TRBJ1-5, with D unclear. Germline CDR1 and CDR2: LNHDA and SQIVND (reference sequence). The V end lost 11 bases, the J end lost 2 bases, and 16 bases lay between the germline ends. This CDR3 contains 14 residues. The CDR3 here is CAGGNSRRNQPQHF. CDR3 DNA sequence: TGTGCCGGCGGTAACAGTCGTCGCAATCAGCCCCAGCATTTT.

The rearrangement uses TRBV27 and TRBJ2-7, with D perhaps given as TRBD1 or TRBD2 (5 bases each). Germline CDR1 is MNHEY and CDR2 is SMNVEV (reference sequence). V was pared by 4 bases and J by 0 bases, with 10 bases between. The CDR3 extends over 14 amino acids. Here the CDR3 DNA reads TGTGCCAGCAGTTATGCAGGGAGCTCCTACGAGCAGTACTTC. Amino acids: CASSYAGSSYEQYF.

V and J are TRBV4-1 and TRBJ2-7; D ambiguous. CDR1 and CDR2 from the germline V gene are MGHRA and YSYEKL. V was cut by 0 bases and J by 6 bases, with 6 bases left in between. The CDR3 runs to 12 residues. The chain's CDR3 is CASSQDSREQYF. CDR3 nucleotides: TGCGCCAGCAGCCAAGATTCTCGCGAGCAGTACTTC.

This sequence joins TRBV5-3 and TRBJ2-2, with 7 bases matching TRBD1. TRBV5-3 is identified as an open reading frame with a role that is uncertain. V lost 4 bases and J lost 5; bases outside the gene matches: 2. This CDR3 is built from 13 residues. CDR3 in amino acids: CARSPTGTGELFF. CDR3 in DNA: TGTGCCAGAAGCCCGACAGGGACCGGGGAGCTGTTTTTT.

The chain employs TRBV30 and TRBJ2-5, with D uncertain. Germline V gene data show CDR1 as GTSNPN and CDR2 as SVGIG (reference sequence). The CDR3 runs 13 residues. The V end was cut by 1 base, the J end by 4 bases, with 10 bases between. CDR3 sequence (DNA): TGTGCCTGGAGTGAGGGTCAGGCAGAGACCCAGTACTTC. Its protein is CAWSEGQAETQYF.

The chain links TRBV6-1 to TRBJ2-1, with 9 bases fitting TRBD2. Germline CDR1 MNHNS, CDR2 SASEGT. CDR3 size: 14 residues. The J segment lost 10 bases and the V segment lost 6 bases, leaving 10 bases of the junction unmatched. The CDR3 coding sequence is TGTGCCAGCAGAGTGAGGGTAGCGGGAGAGGAGCAGTTCTTC. Translating it yields CASRVRVAGEEQFF.

The chain couples TRBV6-6 to TRBJ2-7; D ambiguous. The CDR3 totals 13 residues. The germline V gene has CDR1 MNHNY and CDR2 SVGAGI (reference sequence). Trimming removed 6 bases from V and 5 bases from J, with 14 bases in between. In nucleotides, the CDR3 is TGTGCCAGCAGACAACTGGGTGGCCACGAGCAGTACTTC. Protein product: CASRQLGGHEQYF.

The chain joins TRBV4-2 to TRBJ1-5; D not certain. Looked up from germline, CDR1 is LGHNA and CDR2 is YNFKEQ. V was cut by 2 bases and J by 4 bases, with 9 bases left in between. The CDR3 extends over 14 amino acids. The CDR3 DNA is TGTGCCAGCAGCCAAAATTTTTATAATCAGCCCCAGCATTTT. Translated, it gives CASSQNFYNQPQHF.

V is TRBV15 and J is TRBJ1-1; D gene unclear. The CDR3 is made up of 15 amino acids. CDR1 LNHNV and CDR2 YYDKDF come from the germline V gene (reference sequence). The V end lost 0 bases, the J end lost 1 base, and 9 bases lay between the germline ends. The CDR3 is CATSRELIQNTEAFF. The CDR3 DNA follows: TGTGCCACCAGCAGAGAATTAATCCAGAACACTGAAGCTTTCTTT.

DNA of the CDR3: TGCGCCAGCAGCTCGGTAGCAGTGGCCCCAGATACGCAGTATTTT. It is translated as CASSSVAVAPDTQYF. The chain recombines TRBV5-1 with TRBJ2-3; D is undetermined. CDR3 length: 15 residues. Trimming took off 3 bases at V and 4 bases at J, with 15 bases between the two ends. The germline gives CDR1 SGHRS, CDR2 YFSETQ.

V is TRBV7-6 and J is TRBJ2-5; no firm D call. The CDR3 runs 13 residues. Trimming took 2 bases from V and 4 from J, leaving 8 bases between them. CDR1 is SGHVS and CDR2 is FNYEAQ in the germline V gene. Here the CDR3 reads CASSLRWGETQYF. CDR3 DNA sequence: TGTGCCAGCAGCTTAAGGTGGGGAGAGACCCAGTACTTC.

The chain couples TRBV30 to TRBJ1-2, with 12 positions matching TRBD1. V shed 6 bases, J shed 5 bases, and the junction held 10 bases outside the gene matches. This CDR3 contains 15 residues. Germline CDR1 reads GTSNPN; CDR2 reads SVGIG (reference sequence). This CDR3 is CACRDRGRAWYGYTF. The CDR3 nucleotides are TGTGCCTGCCGGGACAGGGGGCGAGCTTGGTATGGCTACACCTTC.

In DNA, the CDR3 is TGTGCCATCAGTGACAGGGGGCGAGGAAATCAGCCCCAGCATTTT. Translated: CAISDRGRGNQPQHF. The V call is TRBV10-3, the J call TRBJ1-5; TRBD1 agrees at 8 bases. V gave up 3 bases and J gave up 4 bases; unmatched junction bases: 5. The CDR3 is 15 amino acids. Germline V gene lookup returns CDR1 ENHRY and CDR2 SYGVKD.

V is TRBV27 and J is TRBJ2-2; D gene uncertain. CDR3 length: 14 amino acids. The V and J ends lost 5 bases and 5 bases respectively, with 12 bases between them. Germline CDR1 reads MNHEY; CDR2 reads SMNVEV (reference sequence). The DNA of the CDR3 is TGTGCCAGCAGTCCCCAGACCAAGACCGGGGAGCTGTTTTTT. Encoded protein: CASSPQTKTGELFF.

The V gene is TRBV7-9, the J gene TRBJ2-1, with D hard to call. V was shortened by 3 bases and J by 3 bases, with 9 bases between the two germline ends. This CDR3 contains 14 residues. Germline V CDR1 and CDR2: SEHNR, FQNEAQ (reference sequence). The CDR3 loop reads CASSFYGDYNEQFF. In nucleotides, the CDR3 is TGTGCCAGCAGCTTTTATGGGGACTACAATGAGCAGTTCTTC.

V gene TRBV27 combines with J gene TRBJ2-7; D not resolved. Germline V gene lookup returns CDR1 MNHEY and CDR2 SMNVEV (reference sequence). This CDR3 spans 13 amino acids. V shed 6 bases and J shed 4 bases, with 13 bases lying between them. CDR3 sequence: CASSLGVWYEQYF. Written as DNA, the CDR3 is TGTGCCAGCAGCTTAGGAGTTTGGTACGAGCAGTACTTC.

With respect to this clone: Other DNA sequences within the sample encode an identical CDR3. J is TRBJ2-7 and V is TRBV5-1, with 8 bases identical to TRBD1. Germline V gives CDR1 SGHRS, CDR2 YFSETQ. Trimming removed 0 bases from V and 0 bases from J; junction bases left unmatched: 5. There are 16 residues in the CDR3. The CDR3 region has the DNA TGCGCCAGCAGCTTGGGGACAGGGCTCAGCTCCTACGAGCAGTACTTC. It translates to CASSLGTGLSSYEQYF.

The chain uses TRBV28 and TRBJ2-7, with TRBD2 matching 9 bases. Germline V gives CDR1 MDHEN, CDR2 SYDVKM. The CDR3 has 16 residues. The V gene end was trimmed by 2 bases and the J gene end by 7 bases; junction bases not matched to a gene: 12. The CDR3 coding sequence is TGTGCCAGCAGTTTACCTCCGGGACTAGCATTGCGGGAGCAGTACTTC. It codes for CASSLPPGLALREQYF.

The rearrangement uses TRBV7-2 and TRBJ1-4; D is unclear. The ends were cut back, 1 base at V and 4 bases at J, with 10 bases in the middle. CDR1 SGHTA and CDR2 FQGNSA come from the germline V gene. The CDR3 totals 15 residues. Here the CDR3 reads CASSLVAEVNEKLFF. For the CDR3, the DNA is TGTGCCAGCAGCTTAGTTGCAGAGGTTAATGAAAAACTGTTTTTT.

The chain links TRBV6-5 to TRBJ2-5; tentatively, D is TRBD1 (6 bases). CDR3 size: 13 residues. Trimming left V 2 bases short and J 10 bases short, with 14 bases between. Per the germline V gene, CDR1 is MNHEY and CDR2 is SVGAGI. CDR3 sequence: CASSYILQGDQYF. CDR3 bases: TGTGCCAGCAGTTACATACTACAGGGAGACCAGTACTTC.

This clone was detected only once. This sequence joins TRBV5-6 and TRBJ2-5, with 11 bases that match TRBD1. V was pared by 4 bases and J by 5 bases, with 4 bases of the junction left unmatched. The CDR3 is 14 amino acids. Germline V lookup: CDR1 SGHDT, CDR2 YYEEEE. The CDR3 DNA sequence: TGTGCCAGCAGCCCTGGGACAGGGGGGGAGACCCAGTACTTC. This sequence encodes CASSPGTGGETQYF.

The V and J genes are TRBV19 and TRBJ2-6; D unresolved. V lost 1 base and J 0 bases, leaving 4 bases between the germline ends. The germline gives CDR1 LNHDA, CDR2 SQIVND (reference sequence). The CDR3 has 15 amino acids. The CDR3 DNA sequence: TGTGCCAGTAGTATAGCCCGCTCTGGGGCCAACGTCCTGACTTTC. It translates to CASSIARSGANVLTF.